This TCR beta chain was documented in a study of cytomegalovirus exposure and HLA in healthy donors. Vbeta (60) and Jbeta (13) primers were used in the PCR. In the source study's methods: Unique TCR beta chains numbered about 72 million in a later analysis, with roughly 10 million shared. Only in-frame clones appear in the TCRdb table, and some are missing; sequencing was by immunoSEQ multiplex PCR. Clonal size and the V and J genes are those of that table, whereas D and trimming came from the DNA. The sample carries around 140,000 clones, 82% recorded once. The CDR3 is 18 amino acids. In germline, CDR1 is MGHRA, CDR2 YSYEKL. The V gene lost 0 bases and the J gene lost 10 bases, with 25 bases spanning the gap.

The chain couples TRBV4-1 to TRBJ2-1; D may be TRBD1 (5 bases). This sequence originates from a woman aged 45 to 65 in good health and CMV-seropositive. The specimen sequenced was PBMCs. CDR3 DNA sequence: TGCGCCAGCAGCCAAGATGTGGGAAGGGGCCCACCCTCCGGGGAGCAGTTCTTC. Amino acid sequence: CASSQDVGRGPPSGEQFF.